Following are 18 T cell receptor beta chains from one sample sequenced in a study of cytomegalovirus exposure and HLA in healthy donors. The data were produced by immunoSEQ multiplex PCR, yet TCRdb's version contains in-frame clones alone and is incomplete. This table holds 150,000 to 200,000 clones, 85% found once. Sequences were obtained from PBMCs. The receptors shown here come from a man younger than 45 in good health and CMV-seropositive.

CDR3 in DNA: TGTGCCAGCAGTTGGGGAGCGGGACAGGGGGTTTCACCCCTCCACTTT. Protein: CASSWGAGQGVSPLHF. The chain links TRBV27 to TRBJ1-6; TRBD1 aligns across 11 bases. After removal of 4 bases from V and 9 bases from J, the junction contained 8 bases not matched to a gene. Germline loops: CDR1 MNHEY, CDR2 SMNVEV (reference sequence). This CDR3 has 16 amino acids.

The chain carries TRBV6-5 and TRBJ2-3, with D unresolved. The CDR3 has 11 amino acids. Germline V gene data show CDR1 as MNHEY and CDR2 as SVGAGI. Trimming left V 6 bases short and J 6 bases short, with 7 bases between. Written as DNA, the CDR3 is TGTGCCAGCAGCTCGAGGGATACGCAGTATTTT. Its translation is CASSSRDTQYF.

J is TRBJ1-3 and V is TRBV7-6, with D possibly being TRBD1 (5 bases). This CDR3 has 14 amino acids. Germline V gene sequence: CDR1 SGHVS, CDR2 FNYEAQ. Trimming took 2 bases from V and 2 from J, leaving 7 bases between them. In DNA, the CDR3 is TGTGCCAGCAGCTTACCAGGGACTGGAAACACCATATATTTT. This gives the protein CASSLPGTGNTIYF.

The rearrangement uses TRBV7-3 and TRBJ1-2, with 10 bases that match TRBD1. Per germline, CDR1 SGHTA and CDR2 FQGTGA. Losses at the gene ends were 5 bases for V and 5 bases for J; bases not matched to a gene: 14. The CDR3 covers 17 residues. The CDR3 spells CASSPSPRDRGEYGYTF. The CDR3 coding sequence is TGTGCCAGCAGCCCCAGTCCTAGGGACAGGGGTGAGTATGGCTACACCTTC.

J is TRBJ2-7 and V is TRBV6-5, with 11 bases fitting TRBD2. Germline V gene sequence: CDR1 MNHEY, CDR2 SVGAGI. The CDR3 runs 15 residues. Germline trimming cut 6 bases from V and 4 bases from J; bases unmatched to any gene: 8. The CDR3 DNA reads TGTGCCAGCAGGGGTGGGACTAGCGGTTCGTACGAGCAGTACTTC. This encodes CASRGGTSGSYEQYF.

This clone was detected only a few times. The rearrangement uses TRBV19 and TRBJ1-6; D is undetermined. V lost 3 bases to trimming and J lost 6 bases, with 9 bases between them. Germline CDR1 LNHDA, CDR2 SQIVND (reference sequence). The CDR3 loop spans 14 amino acids. CDR3: CASSIASTNSPLHF. The CDR3 nucleotides read TGTGCCAGTAGTATCGCTAGTACTAATTCACCCCTCCACTTT.

The chain uses TRBV5-1 and TRBJ2-5; D unresolved. This CDR3 spans 12 amino acids. Trimming removed 1 base from V and 5 bases from J, with 6 bases in between. From germline, CDR1 is SGHRS and CDR2 YFSETQ. The CDR3, as DNA: TGCGCCAGCAGCTTGACTCTCGAGACCCAGTACTTC. Translating it yields CASSLTLETQYF.

The J gene is TRBJ1-1, the V gene TRBV6-5; maybe TRBD1 (5 bases). The CDR3 spans 13 residues. V was trimmed by 0 bases and J by 10 bases, leaving 12 bases between them. Germline-derived CDR1 and CDR2 are MNHEY and SVGAGI. In DNA form, the CDR3 reads TGTGCCAGCAGTTACTCCGCGGTGGGACTAGCTTTCTTT. It codes for CASSYSAVGLAFF.

This sequence joins TRBV6-5 and TRBJ2-5, with 9 bases fitting TRBD2. From germline, CDR1 is MNHEY and CDR2 SVGAGI. The ends lost 6 bases at V and 6 bases at J; junction bases unmatched: 5. This CDR3 has 13 amino acids. The CDR3 spells CASSRGLAKTQYF. As DNA, the CDR3 is TGTGCCAGCAGCCGCGGACTAGCGAAGACCCAGTACTTC.

The chain couples TRBV28 to TRBJ1-2; 9 bases fit TRBD1. CDR1 and CDR2 (germline): MDHEN, SYDVKM. J lost 5 bases, V lost 6 bases, and 4 bases had no gene match. This CDR3 spans 13 amino acids. CDR3 DNA: TGTGCCAGCAGAGATGGACAGGGGTATGGCTACACCTTC. This translates into CASRDGQGYGYTF.

CDR3 sequence reads: CASSLGLAGGSSYNEQFF. Here the CDR3 DNA reads TGTGCCAGCAGCTTAGGGCTAGCGGGGGGGTCCTCCTACAATGAGCAGTTCTTC. The gene calls are TRBV7-2 and TRBJ2-1, with TRBD2 identical over 12 bases. With 1 base clipped from V and 0 bases from J, the junction kept 4 bases outside the gene matches. This CDR3 is 18 amino acids long. CDR1 is SGHTA, CDR2 FQGNSA, per germline. Based on the CDR3 plus reference TRBV7-2 and TRBJ2-1, the full variable domain is GAGVSQSPSNKVTEKGKDVELRCDPISGHTALYWYRQSLGQGLEFLIYFQGNSAPDKSGLPSDRFSAERTGGSVSTLTIQRTQQEDSAVYLCASSLGLAGGSSYNEQFFGPGTRLTVL.

The chain links TRBV19 to TRBJ2-5; 7 positions match TRBD1. Germline V lookup: CDR1 LNHDA, CDR2 SQIVND (reference sequence). This CDR3 has 14 residues. J gave up 1 base and V 4 bases, and 3 bases lay outside the gene matches. CDR3 nucleotide sequence: TGTGCCAGTAGTACCCGGGACAGCCAAGAGACCCAGTACTTC. It is translated as CASSTRDSQETQYF.

V is TRBV29-1 and J is TRBJ1-1, with 7 bases that match TRBD1. CDR1 and CDR2 (germline): SQVTM, ANQGSEA. This CDR3 has 13 residues. Germline trimming cut 6 bases from V and 5 bases from J; bases unmatched to any gene: 9. CDR3 protein: CSVDRVRGTEAFF. CDR3 bases: TGCAGCGTCGACAGGGTAAGAGGAACTGAAGCTTTCTTT.

This clone has a handful of counts. The V and J genes are TRBV25-1 and TRBJ1-6; the D is unclear. Per the germline V gene, CDR1 is MGHDK and CDR2 is SYGVNS. The CDR3 totals 14 residues. Trimming shortened V by 2 bases and J by 15 bases, and 17 bases separated the two germline ends. CDR3 DNA sequence: TGTGCCAGCAGTGAAGGCAGCGCGACCCGGCTCCTCCACTTT. This gives the protein CASSEGSATRLLHF.

The genes are TRBV30 and TRBJ2-1, with a weak D call TRBD1 (5 bases). V was trimmed by 0 bases and J by 4 bases, leaving 7 bases between them. The CDR3 is 13 amino acids. Germline lookup yields CDR1 GTSNPN and CDR2 SVGIG (reference sequence). The CDR3 coding sequence is TGTGCCTGGAGTGTTCGACAGTACAATGAGCAGTTCTTC. This translates into CAWSVRQYNEQFF.

The CDR3: CATSSRSGNYGYTF. CDR3 in DNA: TGTGCCACCAGCAGCCGGTCGGGGAACTATGGCTACACCTTC. This chain connects TRBV15 to TRBJ1-2; no definite D call. V dropped 3 bases and J dropped 2 bases, with 10 bases sitting between them. Looked up from germline, CDR1 is LNHNV and CDR2 is YYDKDF (reference sequence). The length of the CDR3 is 14 residues.

The chain is built from TRBV7-9 and TRBJ1-6; TRBD1 matches 7 bases. The CDR3 has 16 amino acids. The J segment lost 6 bases and the V segment lost 7 bases, leaving 12 bases of the junction unmatched. Germline CDR1 is SEHNR and CDR2 is FQNEAQ (reference sequence). The CDR3, as DNA: TGTGCCAGCATCCTTGGAGGGGGCGCAATTAATTCACCCCTCCACTTT. Encoded protein: CASILGGGAINSPLHF.

V usage is TRBV4-3 and J usage is TRBJ1-2; 7 nucleotides line up with TRBD1. This CDR3 has 16 amino acids. CDR1 is LGHNA, CDR2 YSLEER, per germline. The trim removed 3 bases at V and 0 bases at J, leaving 7 bases unmatched. In DNA form, the CDR3 reads TGCGCCAGCAGCCACCCAGGACAGGCCTCTAACTATGGCTACACCTTC. It specifies CASSHPGQASNYGYTF.